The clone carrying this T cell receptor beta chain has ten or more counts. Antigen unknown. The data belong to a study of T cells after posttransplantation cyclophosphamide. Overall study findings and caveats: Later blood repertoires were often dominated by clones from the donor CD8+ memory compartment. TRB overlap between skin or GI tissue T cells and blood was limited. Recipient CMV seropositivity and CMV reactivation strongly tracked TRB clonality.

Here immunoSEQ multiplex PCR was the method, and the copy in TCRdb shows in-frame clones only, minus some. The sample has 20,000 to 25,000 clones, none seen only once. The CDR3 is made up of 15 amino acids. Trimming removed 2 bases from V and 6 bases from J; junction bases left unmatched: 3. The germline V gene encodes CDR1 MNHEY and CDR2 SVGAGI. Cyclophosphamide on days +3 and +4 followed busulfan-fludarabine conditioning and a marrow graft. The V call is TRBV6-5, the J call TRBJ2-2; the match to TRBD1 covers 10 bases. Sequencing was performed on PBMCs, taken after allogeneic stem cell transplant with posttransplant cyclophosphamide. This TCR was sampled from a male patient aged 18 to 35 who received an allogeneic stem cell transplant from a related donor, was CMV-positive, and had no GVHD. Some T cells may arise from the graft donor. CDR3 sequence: CASSYRDRGPGELFF. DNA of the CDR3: TGTGCCAGCAGTTACCGGGACAGGGGTCCCGGGGAGCTGTTTTTT.